This TCR beta chain was identified during a study of blood T cells in healthy people across ages. Study observations and caveats: Diversity estimates from one million T cells were considered underestimates.

CDR1 DFQATT and CDR2 SNEGSKA come from the germline V gene (reference sequence). This CDR3 has 13 amino acids. Comment on this clonotype: Its antigen is unidentified.

Primed by a sample-barcoded 5' primer and a J-beta primer mix, a second PCR proceeded for about 7 to 12 cycles. MiXCR was run by TCRdb on the 5' RACE reads, yielding one entry per CDR3 protein. The profile shows about 570,000 distinct CDR3 sequences, approximately 25% of them singletons. PBMCs were isolated at a quantity of at least 7 million per sample. V is TRBV20-1 and J is TRBJ2-5; D not resolved. The DNA matches TRBJ2-7 better at its end, which makes the J call doubtful. This receptor was obtained from a woman aged 70-85 years in good health. The sample was blood. The CDR3 here is CSAARYRDYEQYF. The CDR3 DNA sequence: TGCAGTGCCGCCCGGTATAGGGACTACGAGCAGTACTTC.